Listed below are T cell receptor beta chains from one sample, sequenced in a study of T cells in Graves' hyperthyroidism and ophthalmopathy. TCRdb reanalysed the multiplex PCR reads using MiXCR and keeps one entry per CDR3 protein. This sample has hundreds of thousands of distinct CDR3 sequences, with less than 25% found just once. Sequenced material: blood. Receptors were obtained from a man under 40 with Graves' ophthalmopathy. CDR3s include the opening cysteine and the closing phenylalanine or tryptophan. D genes are given only for firm matches. Not every row has a clone size; where given, it reads once, few, many or a size class.

j_call v_call clone_size d_call cdr3_aa
TRBJ2-2 TRBV18 NA TRBD1 CASSAGTGLAGELFF
TRBJ1-5 TRBV28 many NA CASSKEDQPQHF
TRBJ2-2 TRBV30 NA NA CAWSTGSGLAGELFF
TRBJ2-3 TRBV12-3/TRBV12-4 many TRBD2 CASTRGSEADTQYF
TRBJ2-3 TRBV10-3 NA TRBD2 CAISGTPGLTTTDTQYF
TRBJ1-1 TRBV7-3 NA NA CASSFDHNTEAFF
TRBJ2-7 TRBV6-1 NA TRBD2 CASRGLGGRAGEQYF
TRBJ1-1 TRBV12-3/TRBV12-4 NA NA CASSPIRVRRTEAFF
TRBJ2-5 TRBV2 NA TRBD1 CASSRTGDWETQYF
TRBJ1-2 TRBV2 many NA CASSRAGYTF
TRBJ2-7 TRBV5-1 few NA CASSLRDNSYEQYF
TRBJ2-5 TRBV6-2/TRBV6-3 once TRBD2 CASSQTSGAQETQYF